These T cell receptor beta chains were read from a single sample in a study of blood T cell repertoires in COVID-19. Assay: immunoSEQ multiplex PCR; the TCRdb copy retains only in-frame clones and omits some. Of 200,000 to 250,000 clones in the sample, 80% to 90% are singletons; the top ten hold 7.5%. Input material: peripheral blood. The source is a woman of 80 years or more with COVID-19, enrolled during active disease. The CDR3 runs from the conserved cysteine through the conserved F or W. The order of the fields is V gene, D gene, J gene, clone size, CDR3 protein, CDR3 DNA. D genes are given only for firm matches. A row's size may be missing; if present it is once, few, many or a size class.

TRBV3-1/TRBV3-2	TRBD2	TRBJ2-5	NA	CASSQQLAEETQYF	TGTGCCAGCAGCCAGCAACTAGCGGAAGAGACCCAGTACTTC
TRBV28	NA	TRBJ2-7	once	CASSSPGYEQYF	TGTGCCAGCAGTTCCCCAGGGTACGAGCAGTACTTC
TRBV4-2	NA	TRBJ2-3	NA	CASSHPGGSTTDTQYF	TGTGCCAGCAGCCACCCCGGGGGTAGTACGACAGATACGCAGTATTTT
TRBV7-9	NA	TRBJ2-1	NA	CASSLASYNEQFF	TGTGCCAGCAGCTTAGCTTCATACAATGAGCAGTTCTTC
TRBV12-3/TRBV12-4	NA	TRBJ2-2	few	CASHLGGELFF	TGTGCCAGCCACCTCGGCGGGGAGCTGTTTTTT
TRBV9	TRBD1	TRBJ1-1	NA	CASSGTGRAGNTEAFF	TGTGCCAGCAGCGGGACAGGCAGAGCTGGGAACACTGAAGCTTTCTTT
TRBV9	TRBD2	TRBJ2-5	NA	CASSSGGSGLAQYF	TGTGCCAGCAGCAGCGGGGGCTCCGGGTTGGCCCAGTACTTC
TRBV5-6	NA	TRBJ2-6	few	CASSLRRNSGANVLTF	TGTGCCAGCAGCTTAAGGAGGAACTCTGGGGCCAACGTCCTGACTTTC
TRBV4-1	NA	TRBJ1-1	NA	CASSQDHEAFF	TGCGCCAGCAGCCAAGACCATGAAGCTTTCTTT
TRBV5-4	TRBD1	TRBJ1-2	NA	CASSRDRGNYGYTF	TGTGCCAGCAGCCGGGACAGGGGAAACTATGGCTACACCTTC
TRBV7-7	TRBD2	TRBJ2-1	once	CASSPGLAGSYNEQFF	TGTGCTAGCAGTCCGGGACTAGCGGGATCTTACAATGAGCAGTTCTTC
TRBV19	TRBD2	TRBJ2-2	NA	CASSISGAGGSLWELFF	TGTGCCAGTAGTATCTCGGGAGCGGGGGGATCGTTATGGGAGCTGTTTTTT
TRBV19	TRBD2	TRBJ2-3	NA	CASSIVLAGGYTDTQYF	TGTGCCAGTAGTATAGTTCTAGCGGGAGGTTACACAGATACGCAGTATTTT
TRBV18	TRBD1	TRBJ2-5	NA	CASSLSTGYQETQYF	TGTGCCAGCTCACTATCGACAGGGTACCAAGAGACCCAGTACTTC
TRBV27	TRBD1	TRBJ2-1	NA	CASGRDRVFNEQFF	TGTGCCAGCGGCCGGGACAGGGTATTCAATGAGCAGTTCTTC
TRBV9	NA	TRBJ1-5	NA	CASSPSYSNQPQHF	TGTGCCAGCAGCCCTTCTTATAGCAATCAGCCCCAGCATTTT
TRBV7-7	NA	TRBJ1-1	NA	CASSYRQNTEAFF	TGTGCTAGCAGCTACAGACAGAACACTGAAGCTTTCTTT
TRBV2	TRBD1	TRBJ1-4	NA	CASSFAGTGNEKLFF	TGTGCCAGCAGCTTTGCCGGGACAGGGAATGAAAAACTGTTTTTT
TRBV5-1	TRBD1	TRBJ1-1	NA	CASSHGDRAGTEAFF	TGCGCCAGCAGCCATGGGGACAGGGCTGGAACTGAAGCTTTCTTT
TRBV5-1	NA	TRBJ2-2	NA	CASSGTKQGNTGELFF	TGCGCCAGCAGCGGGACAAAACAGGGGAACACCGGGGAGCTGTTTTTT
TRBV28	TRBD2	TRBJ2-1	NA	CASIPSRTRANEQFF	TGTGCCAGCATCCCTTCCCGGACTAGGGCCAATGAGCAGTTCTTC
TRBV5-1	NA	TRBJ1-3	NA	CASSWTLGGNTIYF	TGCGCCAGCAGCTGGACTTTGGGTGGAAACACCATATATTTT
TRBV6-5	TRBD1	TRBJ2-3	NA	CASSPGQGITDTQYF	TGTGCCAGCAGTCCTGGACAGGGGATCACAGATACGCAGTATTTT
TRBV5-1	TRBD1	TRBJ1-6	NA	CASSRRTGTGTNSPLHF	TGCGCCAGCAGCCGACGAACCGGGACAGGGACCAATTCACCCCTCCACTTT
TRBV4-1	TRBD1	TRBJ1-1	NA	CASSQGGGTGPKAFF	TGCGCCAGCAGCCAAGGGGGCGGGACAGGACCTAAAGCTTTCTTT
TRBV2	NA	TRBJ1-5	NA	CASSEAGQGVQPQHF	TGTGCCAGCAGTGAAGCGGGCCAAGGGGTTCAGCCCCAGCATTTT
TRBV14	TRBD1	TRBJ2-2	few	CASSPAIEDRGQRDTGELFF	TGTGCCAGCAGCCCCGCAATTGAGGACAGGGGGCAAAGGGACACCGGGGAGCTGTTTTTT